Presented here are 15 T cell receptor beta chains from one specimen sequenced in a study of blood T cell repertoires in COVID-19. This table comes from immunoSEQ multiplex PCR, and its TCRdb copy is limited to in-frame clones, with some not included. The profile shows 110,000 to 150,000 clones, about 91% of them singletons. The sequenced sample was peripheral blood. The receptors come from a woman aged 55 to 70 with acute or convalescent COVID-19.

The chain links TRBV27 to TRBJ2-7, with TRBD1 identical over 8 bases. The CDR3 is 14 amino acids. From germline, CDR1 is MNHEY and CDR2 SMNVEV (reference sequence). The trim removed 5 bases at V and 2 bases at J, leaving 5 bases unmatched. The CDR3, as DNA: TGTGCCAGCAGTACCTGGACAGGGACCTACGAGCAGTACTTC. Translating it yields CASSTWTGTYEQYF.

The rearrangement joins TRBV5-1 to TRBJ1-6; D is uncertain. Trimming cost V 0 bases and J 10 bases, with 14 bases left between them. Germline V gene sequence: CDR1 SGHRS, CDR2 YFSETQ. The CDR3 loop spans 15 amino acids. The CDR3 DNA sequence: TGCGCCAGCAGCTTGGAAGTCGGGAGAGGATCACCCCTCCACTTT. Translating it yields CASSLEVGRGSPLHF.

V gene TRBV3-1 (or the pseudogene TRBV3-2) combines with J gene TRBJ2-6, with D possibly TRBD2 on 5 matching bases. V was clipped by 3 bases and J by 0 bases, with 6 bases between them. This CDR3 spans 15 amino acids. CDR1 and CDR2 (germline): LGHDT, YNNKEL (reference sequence). The chain's CDR3 is CASSQRASGANVLTF. As DNA, the CDR3 is TGTGCCAGCAGCCAGAGGGCCTCTGGGGCCAACGTCCTGACTTTC.

J is TRBJ2-7 and V is TRBV27, with D possibly matching TRBD1 (6 bases). Looked up from germline, CDR1 is MNHEY and CDR2 is SMNVEV (reference sequence). The CDR3 runs to 15 residues. V was pared by 6 bases and J by 4 bases, with 19 bases between. CDR3 nucleotides: TGTGCCAGCAGCCTGACGGACAGTTCCCTTTACGAGCAGTACTTC. Its translation is CASSLTDSSLYEQYF.

In its sample, this clone was seen once. This chain joins TRBV7-2 and TRBJ1-1; D gene ambiguous. The V gene's germline CDR1 is SGHTA and CDR2 FQGNSA. V was shortened by 0 bases and J by 4 bases, with 15 bases between the two germline ends. The CDR3 extends over 16 amino acids. CDR3 bases: TGTGCCAGCAGCTTAGCAGGGTTTGAGAGCGGCACTGAAGCTTTCTTT. Translating gives CASSLAGFESGTEAFF.

The V and J genes are TRBV11-1 and TRBJ2-5; TRBD2 matches 11 bases. This CDR3 has 16 amino acids. After removal of 3 bases from V and 4 bases from J, the junction contained 7 bases not matched to a gene. Germline loops: CDR1 SGHAT, CDR2 FQDESV (reference sequence). The CDR3 nucleotides are TGTGCCAGCAGCTTTGTAGCGGGGGGGCAGGGAGAGACCCAGTACTTC. It codes for CASSFVAGGQGETQYF.

The chain combines TRBV10-3 with TRBJ1-2; 7 positions match TRBD1. The length of the CDR3 is 16 residues. V was clipped by 2 bases and J by 0 bases; unmatched bases: 6. In germline, CDR1 is ENHRY, CDR2 SYGVKD. CDR3 loop: CAISETGAQANYGYTF. DNA of the CDR3: TGTGCCATCAGTGAGACAGGGGCGCAAGCTAACTATGGCTACACCTTC.

The chain links TRBV4-3 to TRBJ1-1; D remains ambiguous. Between the trimmed V and J ends, which lost 0 bases and 11 bases, there was a span of 19 bases. In germline, CDR1 is LGHNA, CDR2 YSLEER. The CDR3 totals 15 residues. The CDR3 sequence: CASSQDRATISAAFF. The CDR3, as DNA: TGCGCCAGCAGCCAAGATCGGGCGACTATCTCGGCGGCTTTCTTT.

With respect to this clone: The sample carries other DNA sequences with the same CDR3. CDR3 nucleotide sequence: TGTGCCAGTAGTATAAACAACCAGCCCCAGCATTTT. Residues: CASSINNQPQHF. This sequence joins TRBV19 and TRBJ1-5; D gene ambiguous. Germline V gives CDR1 LNHDA, CDR2 SQIVND (reference sequence). Trimming removed 2 bases at V and 7 bases at J, with 6 bases between. The CDR3 contains 12 residues. Full variable domain (rest looked up from reference TRBV19 and TRBJ1-5): DGGITQSPKYLFRKEGQNVTLSCEQNLNHDAMYWYRQDPGQGLRLIYYSQIVNDFQKGDIAEGYSVSREKKESFPLTVTSAQKNPTAFYLCASSINNQPQHFGDGTRLSIL.

This chain joins TRBV4-3 and TRBJ1-2; TRBD1 matches 8 bases. CDR1 is LGHNA, CDR2 YSLEER, per germline. With 5 bases clipped from V and 4 bases from J, the junction kept 9 bases outside the gene matches. This CDR3 comprises 15 residues. The CDR3 sequence is CASSVRTGQAYGYTF. The CDR3 DNA is TGCGCCAGCAGCGTACGGACAGGGCAAGCCTATGGCTACACCTTC.

The rearrangement links TRBV5-6 to TRBJ2-1, with 7 bases that match TRBD2. The germline CDR1 and CDR2 sequences are SGHDT and YYEEEE. J lost 9 bases, V lost 4 bases, and 7 bases had no gene match. The CDR3 sequence is 13 residues long. The CDR3 loop is CASSGGLLVEQFF. The CDR3, as DNA: TGTGCCAGCAGCGGGGGACTACTTGTTGAGCAGTTCTTC.

The chain combines TRBV2 with TRBJ1-5, with 8 bases fitting TRBD1. The CDR3 has 14 amino acids. CDR1 is SNHLY and CDR2 is FYNNEI in the germline V gene. J lost 4 bases, V lost 5 bases, and 4 bases had no gene match. Here the CDR3 DNA reads TGTGCCAGCAGTCCGGACAGGGCAAATCAGCCCCAGCATTTT. The encoded protein is CASSPDRANQPQHF.

CDR3 in DNA: TGTGCCAGCAGTTACACAGGGGATGGCTACACCTTC. It codes for CASSYTGDGYTF. V usage is TRBV6-5 and J usage is TRBJ1-2; TRBD1 matches 7 bases. Per the germline V gene, CDR1 is MNHEY and CDR2 is SVGAGI. The CDR3 runs 12 residues. Losses at the gene ends were 2 bases for V and 6 bases for J; bases not matched to a gene: 0.

The V call is TRBV27, the J call TRBJ1-5; D is possibly TRBD1 (5 bases). The CDR3 totals 14 residues. Germline values: CDR1 MNHEY, CDR2 SMNVEV (reference sequence). With 5 bases removed from V and 4 bases from J, the gap between germline ends came to 12 bases. DNA of the CDR3: TGTGCCAGCAGTCCCTTGGGGGGTAATCAGCCCCAGCATTTT. Amino acid sequence: CASSPLGGNQPQHF.

The chain has TRBV5-1 and TRBJ1-4, with D perhaps TRBD1 (6 bases). The CDR3 consists of 15 residues. The germline CDR1 and CDR2 sequences are SGHRS and YFSETQ. The ends were cut back, 0 bases at V and 5 bases at J, with 11 bases in the middle. The CDR3 nucleotides are TGCGCCAGCAGCTTGGTGCTACAGGGAAATGAAAAACTGTTTTTT. It encodes CASSLVLQGNEKLFF.